One and the same sample provided the 25 T cell receptor beta chains below, sequenced in a study of cytomegalovirus exposure and HLA in healthy donors. The primer mix had 60 Vbeta and 13 Jbeta primers. TCRdb keeps only in-frame clones here, not all; method: immunoSEQ multiplex PCR. The data contain 99,000 or so clones, more than 70% of them singletons. The sequenced sample was PBMCs. These receptor sequences come from a man younger than 40 in good health and CMV-seronegative.

In nucleotides, the CDR3 is TGTGCCAGTAGTAGCCTGAGGGGGTCAGATACGCAGTATTTT. It is translated as CASSSLRGSDTQYF. The V and J genes are TRBV19 and TRBJ2-3, with D possibly matching TRBD1 (6 bases). V lost 4 bases to trimming and J lost 4 bases, with 12 bases between them. Germline lookup yields CDR1 LNHDA and CDR2 SQIVND (reference sequence). The CDR3 consists of 14 residues. The full variable domain, its missing parts supplied by reference TRBV19 and TRBJ2-3, is DGGITQSPKYLFRKEGQNVTLSCEQNLNHDAMYWYRQDPGQGLRLIYYSQIVNDFQKGDIAEGYSVSREKKESFPLTVTSAQKNPTAFYLCASSSLRGSDTQYFGPGTRLTVL.

The gene calls are TRBV18 and TRBJ1-1; D is possibly TRBD1 (5 bases). The V gene's germline CDR1 is KGHSH and CDR2 LQKENI. V dropped 3 bases and J dropped 0 bases, with 11 bases sitting between them. This CDR3 region has 15 residues. The CDR3 loop is CASSPTERMNTEAFF. In DNA, the CDR3 is TGTGCCAGCTCACCGACAGAGAGAATGAACACTGAAGCTTTCTTT. The complete variable domain, with remaining parts taken from reference TRBV18 and TRBJ1-1, reads NAGVMQNPRHLVRRRGQEARLRCSPMKGHSHVYWYRQLPEEGLKFMVYLQKENIIDESGMPKERFSAEFPKEGPSILRIQQVVRGDSAAYFCASSPTERMNTEAFFGQGTRLTVV.

This clone occurred a few times. The V and J genes are TRBV21-1 and TRBJ2-1; the DNA was not used to check the table's D call, TRBD1. TRBV21-1 is a listed pseudogene. The CDR3 is made up of 17 amino acids. The CDR3 reads CASSLRVTRGVEDEQFF. The CDR3 nucleotides read TGTGCCAGCAGCTTAAGGGTAACCAGGGGCGTGGAGGATGAGCAGTTCTTC.

The chain has TRBV18 and TRBJ2-2, with TRBD2 as a possible D gene (6 bases). The CDR3 length is 14 residues. The germline CDR1 and CDR2 sequences are KGHSH and LQKENI. V lost 6 bases and J lost 3, with 11 bases in between. The CDR3 here is CASSWREHTGELFF. The CDR3 DNA reads TGTGCCAGCTCTTGGAGGGAGCACACCGGGGAGCTGTTTTTT.

This sequence joins TRBV29-1 and TRBJ2-7, with D perhaps matching TRBD2 (6 bases). This CDR3 has 12 residues. Trimming left V 3 bases short and J 7 bases short, with 13 bases between. CDR1 is SQVTM, CDR2 ANQGSEA, per germline. The chain's CDR3 is CSVEEGAGEQYF. The CDR3 DNA reads as TGCAGCGTTGAGGAGGGCGCGGGGGAGCAGTACTTC.

This clone was detected once. V gene TRBV5-6 combines with J gene TRBJ2-5, with D perhaps matching TRBD2 (6 bases). Germline CDR1 is SGHDT and CDR2 is YYEEEE. The germline V and J ends were trimmed by 0 bases and 1 base, with 13 bases remaining between them. The CDR3 runs 16 residues. The CDR3 loop reads CASSLVGAGGQETQYF. CDR3 bases: TGTGCCAGCAGCTTGGTAGGGGCCGGGGGCCAAGAGACCCAGTACTTC.

The chain combines TRBV9 with TRBJ2-7, with 8 positions matching TRBD1. Germline CDR1 is SGDLS and CDR2 is YYNGEE. J gave up 6 bases and V 4 bases, and 6 bases lay outside the gene matches. This CDR3 has 13 residues. CDR3 sequence: CASSPSTGVEQYF. The CDR3 region has the DNA TGTGCCAGCAGCCCCTCGACAGGGGTCGAGCAGTACTTC.

The rearrangement joins TRBV11-2 to TRBJ2-3; D remains unclear. V lost 1 base to trimming and J lost 8 bases, with 4 bases between them. The CDR3 has 11 amino acids. The V gene's germline CDR1 is SGHAT and CDR2 FQNNGV. Written as DNA, the CDR3 is TGTGCCAGCAGCTTAGGAGGTACGCAGTATTTT. Protein product: CASSLGGTQYF.

This chain joins TRBV15 and TRBJ1-1, with 9 nucleotides matching TRBD1. V was clipped by 5 bases and J by 3 bases; unmatched bases: 4. Germline V gene sequence: CDR1 LNHNV, CDR2 YYDKDF (reference sequence). This CDR3 has 14 residues. The CDR3 coding sequence is TGTGCCACCAGCGCGGACAGGGGAGACACTGAAGCTTTCTTT. Translated: CATSADRGDTEAFF.

A few counts support this clone. The chain has TRBV5-1 and TRBJ1-6, with a weak D call TRBD1 (5 bases). Germline values: CDR1 SGHRS, CDR2 YFSETQ. This CDR3 is built from 12 residues. Between the trimmed V and J ends, which lost 5 bases and 7 bases, there was a span of 7 bases. This CDR3 is CASSYRNSPLHF. The CDR3 DNA reads as TGCGCCAGCAGTTACAGGAATTCACCCCTCCACTTT.

This rearrangement joins TRBV11-2 to TRBJ2-3; a possible D gene is TRBD1 (6 bases). The CDR3 loop spans 12 amino acids. V was cut by 8 bases and J by 3 bases, with 9 bases left in between. Germline V gives CDR1 SGHAT, CDR2 FQNNGV. Here the CDR3 DNA reads TGTGCCAGCGGCACAGGGACAGATACGCAGTATTTT. It codes for CASGTGTDTQYF.

This sequence joins TRBV28 and TRBJ1-5; no clear D. The CDR3 is 14 amino acids. CDR1 and CDR2 from the germline V gene are MDHEN and SYDVKM. The germline V and J ends were trimmed by 6 bases and 5 bases, with 14 bases remaining between them. Written as DNA, the CDR3 is TGTGCCAGCAGCTTTTTGGACGGGGATCAGCCCCAGCATTTT. The encoded protein is CASSFLDGDQPQHF. The whole variable domain, remainder taken from reference TRBV28 and TRBJ1-5, is DVKVTQSSRYLVKRTGEKVFLECVQDMDHENMFWYRQDPGLGLRLIYFSYDVKMKEKGDIPEGYSVSREKKERFSLILESASTNQTSMYLCASSFLDGDQPQHFGDGTRLSIL.

V gene TRBV4-3 combines with J gene TRBJ1-5; D ambiguous. V lost 0 bases and J lost 3, with 9 bases in between. This CDR3 has 15 residues. The germline V gene encodes CDR1 LGHNA and CDR2 YSLEER. In DNA, the CDR3 is TGCGCCAGCAGCCAAGATCGGGGTCCCAATCAGCCCCAGCATTTT. Its translation is CASSQDRGPNQPQHF.

The CDR3 DNA is TGTGCCAGCAGTTTATATCCTAGCGGGCCGTACGAGCAGTACTTC. It encodes CASSLYPSGPYEQYF. The chain employs TRBV27 and TRBJ2-7, with 8 bases lining up with TRBD2. The CDR3 is 15 residues long. Unmatched junction bases numbered 6, after V lost 1 base and J lost 4 bases. CDR1 and CDR2 (germline): MNHEY, SMNVEV (reference sequence).

V and J are TRBV6-5 and TRBJ2-1, with D tentatively TRBD2 (6 bases). This CDR3 region has 16 residues. The V gene's germline CDR1 is MNHEY and CDR2 SVGAGI. Trimming pared 4 bases from V and 0 bases from J, leaving 13 bases between. The CDR3 is CASSSGTVSSYNEQFF. The DNA for the CDR3 is TGTGCCAGCAGTTCCGGGACTGTGAGCTCCTACAATGAGCAGTTCTTC.

The rearrangement links TRBV5-1 to TRBJ1-1, with a possible D match to TRBD1 (5 bases). V was clipped by 0 bases and J by 5 bases, with 11 bases between them. The CDR3 consists of 14 residues. CDR1 SGHRS and CDR2 YFSETQ come from the germline V gene. CDR3 sequence: CASSLVGGGTEAFF. The CDR3, as DNA: TGCGCCAGCAGCTTGGTGGGTGGGGGGACTGAAGCTTTCTTT.

The chain joins TRBV9 to TRBJ1-1, with a tentative D call TRBD1 (6 bases). Trimming took 2 bases from V and 1 from J, leaving 12 bases between them. CDR1 SGDLS and CDR2 YYNGEE come from the germline V gene. The CDR3 loop spans 15 amino acids. CDR3 amino acids: CASSVGGRGNTEAFF. The CDR3 DNA sequence: TGTGCCAGCAGCGTGGGGGGGCGAGGGAACACTGAAGCTTTCTTT.

The J gene is TRBJ2-1, the V gene TRBV27; 7 bases match TRBD1. This CDR3 is 16 amino acids long. V lost 2 bases and J lost 7; bases outside the gene matches: 11. Germline-derived CDR1 and CDR2 are MNHEY and SMNVEV (reference sequence). CDR3 bases: TGTGCCAGCAGTTTACTCCGGACAGGTGGGCTTAATGAGCAGTTCTTC. Encoded protein: CASSLLRTGGLNEQFF.

The chain recombines TRBV28 with TRBJ1-5; no clear D gene. Germline V gene lookup returns CDR1 MDHEN and CDR2 SYDVKM. The ends were cut back, 7 bases at V and 5 bases at J, with 15 bases in the middle. The CDR3 is made up of 14 amino acids. In DNA form, the CDR3 reads TGTGCCAGCAAGCAAAGGACTATACATCAGCCCCAGCATTTT. Protein product: CASKQRTIHQPQHF.

This clone was seen more than once but under ten times. The genes are TRBV7-9 and TRBJ2-3, with 7 bases lining up with TRBD2. Germline values: CDR1 SEHNR, CDR2 FQNEAQ (reference sequence). Losses at the gene ends were 0 bases for V and 5 bases for J; bases not matched to a gene: 2. The CDR3 sequence is 14 residues long. The CDR3 DNA reads as TGTGCCAGCAGCTTAGCGGGAGGGCTAGATACGCAGTATTTT. It translates to CASSLAGGLDTQYF.

This chain uses TRBV7-6 with TRBJ2-7; 8 nucleotides line up with TRBD1. The CDR3 loop spans 13 amino acids. CDR1 SGHVS and CDR2 FNYEAQ come from the germline V gene. The ends lost 5 bases at V and 5 bases at J; junction bases unmatched: 5. The CDR3 reads CASSPVQGDEQYF. The CDR3 bases are TGTGCCAGCAGCCCCGTACAGGGGGACGAGCAGTACTTC. Complete variable domain (other parts from reference TRBV7-6 and TRBJ2-7): GAGVSQSPRYKVTKRGQDVALRCDPISGHVSLYWYRQALGQGPEFLTYFNYEAQQDKSGLPNDRFSAERPEGSISTLTIQRTEQRDSAMYRCASSPVQGDEQYFGPGTRLTVT.

The chain couples TRBV6-1 to TRBJ1-5, with D possibly matching TRBD1 (6 bases). From germline, CDR1 is MNHNS and CDR2 SASEGT. With 6 bases removed from V and 1 base from J, the gap between germline ends came to 10 bases. The CDR3 is 14 residues long. CDR3 region: CASRRGGSNQPQHF. CDR3 coding DNA: TGTGCCAGCAGAAGGGGGGGGAGCAATCAGCCCCAGCATTTT.

This chain uses TRBV7-9 with TRBJ2-3, with 8 nucleotides matching TRBD2. CDR1 is SEHNR, CDR2 FQNEAQ, per germline (reference sequence). The CDR3 covers 16 residues. The J segment lost 2 bases and the V segment lost 10 bases, leaving 14 bases of the junction unmatched. DNA of the CDR3: TGTGCCATCCCACTACCGGGACTAGGGGACACAGATACGCAGTATTTT. As protein: CAIPLPGLGDTDTQYF.

This chain uses TRBV6-1 with TRBJ2-2; D remains ambiguous. This CDR3 region has 13 residues. CDR1 MNHNS and CDR2 SASEGT come from the germline V gene. Trimming took off 10 bases at V and 6 bases at J, with 15 bases between the two ends. The DNA for the CDR3 is TGTGCCACCACTTTGCCCGGTGCCGGGGAGCTGTTTTTT. As protein: CATTLPGAGELFF.

This rearrangement joins TRBV27 to TRBJ1-2, with a tentative D call TRBD1 (5 bases). With 2 bases removed from V and 4 bases from J, the gap between germline ends came to 17 bases. The germline V gene has CDR1 MNHEY and CDR2 SMNVEV (reference sequence). This CDR3 is built from 16 residues. Written as DNA, the CDR3 is TGTGCCAGCAGTTTAAGTTCGGGTGGGGGGGGCTATGGCTACACCTTC. Translation gives CASSLSSGGGGYGYTF.